One and the same sample provided the 10 T cell receptor beta chains below, sequenced in a study of human T cells and chemical hapten exposure. TCRdb recomputed calls from the 5' RACE reads with MiXCR, one row per CDR3 protein. The table includes some 78,000 distinct CDR3 sequences, about 8% detected once. Whole blood that had not been fractionated was the source of extracted total RNA. All receptors derive from a male donor in good health.

There are many counts of this clonotype. The chain combines TRBV5-1 with TRBJ1-2, with D possibly being TRBD1 (5 bases). The CDR3 covers 12 residues. With 5 bases removed from V and 9 bases from J, the gap between germline ends came to 14 bases. CDR1 and CDR2 from the germline V gene are SGHRS and YFSETQ. The CDR3 loop is CASRQDIERYTF. The CDR3 nucleotides read TGCGCCAGCAGGCAGGACATTGAGCGCTACACCTTC.

The chain couples TRBV20-1 to TRBJ2-3; D is ambiguous. Germline values: CDR1 DFQATT, CDR2 SNEGSKA (reference sequence). This CDR3 is built from 14 residues. The V end lost 5 bases, the J end lost 0 bases, and 12 bases lay between the germline ends. Here the CDR3 reads CSALAPTSTDTQYF. The CDR3 DNA reads as TGCAGTGCTTTAGCCCCAACGAGCACAGATACGCAGTATTTT.

The rearrangement joins TRBV27 to TRBJ1-2, with D possibly matching TRBD1 (5 bases). Trimming left V 5 bases short and J 9 bases short, with 13 bases between. The CDR3 covers 12 residues. The germline gives CDR1 MNHEY, CDR2 SMNVEV (reference sequence). The CDR3 DNA reads as TGTGCCAGCAGTGGTTGGGGGGAAAGCTACACCTTC. The encoded protein is CASSGWGESYTF.

This clonotype was observed at least ten times. The chain uses TRBV12-3 or TRBV12-4 and TRBJ1-5; 12 bases fit TRBD1. V lost 5 bases to trimming and J lost 3 bases; unmatched junction nucleotides: 11. The CDR3 consists of 18 residues. CDR3 DNA sequence: TGTGCCAGCAGTGTTGGGACAGGGGGCTTCGGCAACAATCAGCCCCAGCATTTT. It translates to CASSVGTGGFGNNQPQHF.

The chain couples TRBV7-2 to TRBJ1-6; D gene ambiguous. Germline V lookup: CDR1 SGHTA, CDR2 FQGNSA. CDR3 length: 13 residues. The V end was cut by 5 bases, the J end by 4 bases, with 6 bases between. The CDR3 reads CASSPIYNSPLHF. DNA of the CDR3: TGTGCCAGCAGCCCGATTTATAATTCACCCCTCCACTTT.

This chain links TRBV19 with TRBJ2-1; possibly TRBD2 for D (7 bases). The CDR3 contains 15 residues. Germline CDR1 and CDR2: LNHDA and SQIVND (reference sequence). Trimming shortened V by 6 bases and J by 3 bases, and 15 bases separated the two germline ends. The CDR3 sequence is CASSREGGGYNEQFF. CDR3 in DNA: TGTGCCAGTAGCCGTGAGGGGGGGGGCTACAATGAGCAGTTCTTC.

This chain connects TRBV4-2 to TRBJ2-1; 8 bases are shared with TRBD2. V lost 0 bases to trimming and J lost 8 bases; unmatched junction nucleotides: 9. The CDR3 runs to 16 residues. Germline CDR1 and CDR2: LGHNA and YNFKEQ. The chain's CDR3 is CASSQDRDGGADEQFF. The CDR3 region has the DNA TGTGCCAGCAGCCAAGATCGGGACGGGGGGGCCGATGAGCAGTTCTTC.

This clonotype was counted only a few times. This chain joins TRBV27 and TRBJ1-5; D remains unclear. This CDR3 has 13 residues. Trimming shortened V by 2 bases and J by 5 bases, and 7 bases separated the two germline ends. Germline V lookup: CDR1 MNHEY, CDR2 SMNVEV (reference sequence). CDR3 loop: CASSLSGHQPQHF. The CDR3 nucleotides are TGTGCCAGCAGTTTAAGCGGACATCAGCCCCAGCATTTT.

DNA for the CDR3: TGTGCCAGCAGCTCTATAGGACAGGGGGAAGGCTACACCTTC. Encoded protein: CASSSIGQGEGYTF. V gene TRBV11-2 combines with J gene TRBJ1-2, with 10 bases identical to TRBD1. The CDR3 spans 14 residues. The trim removed 4 bases at V and 8 bases at J, leaving 7 bases unmatched. Germline V gene lookup returns CDR1 SGHAT and CDR2 FQNNGV.

The chain recombines TRBV5-1 with TRBJ1-4; D gene uncertain. This CDR3 spans 14 amino acids. The V gene lost 0 bases and the J gene lost 8 bases, with 11 bases spanning the gap. CDR1 and CDR2 (germline): SGHRS, YFSETQ. CDR3 loop: CASSLGQRKEKLFF. The CDR3 nucleotides read TGCGCCAGCAGCTTGGGGCAGAGGAAGGAAAAACTGTTTTTT.